Shown below are 24 T cell receptor beta chains from a single sample sequenced in a study of blood T cell repertoires in COVID-19 (dated by TCRdb to between 2020 and 2021). The library was prepared using the immunoSEQ multiplex PCR assay. TCRdb carries this immuneACCESS record with in-frame sequences only. Its versions omit some clonotypes, under half of them owing to an unresolved V gene in the studies checked, with the rest unexplained. Counted in this sample were approximately 380,000 clones; 91% of them appeared once. The leading ten clones occupy roughly 0.86% of the sample. The sample was PBMCs or T cells enriched from blood (not recorded which). These receptors all come from a middle-aged woman who had been exposed to COVID-19.

This clone showed up just once. This rearrangement joins TRBV6-6 to TRBJ1-4, with D possibly TRBD1 on 6 matching bases. The V gene lost 7 bases and the J gene lost 7 bases, with 19 bases spanning the gap. Germline V gene sequence: CDR1 MNHNY, CDR2 SVGAGI (reference sequence). The CDR3 runs to 15 residues. The CDR3 bases are TGTGCCAGCACTCAGCCACAGGGCGGGGGTGAAAAACTGTTTTTT. This sequence encodes CASTQPQGGGEKLFF.

This clone has only one observation. The V and J genes are TRBV24-1 and TRBJ1-1; D perhaps matches TRBD1 (6 bases). The V gene lost 5 bases and the J gene lost 4 bases, with 16 bases spanning the gap. Germline V gene data show CDR1 as KGHDR and CDR2 as SFDVKD. The CDR3 is made up of 15 amino acids. CDR3 region: CATSGPGVLGTEAFF. CDR3 bases: TGTGCCACCAGTGGTCCAGGGGTATTAGGCACTGAAGCTTTCTTT.

The chain couples TRBV27 to TRBJ2-7; TRBD2 might be the D (5 bases). This CDR3 has 15 amino acids. V was shortened by 5 bases and J by 2 bases, with 16 bases between the two germline ends. CDR1 and CDR2 from the germline V gene are MNHEY and SMNVEV (reference sequence). The CDR3 DNA sequence: TGTGCCAGCAGTATCCGGGCCCTCGGGGCCTACGAGCAGTACTTC. This sequence encodes CASSIRALGAYEQYF.

The chain has TRBV3-1 (or the pseudogene TRBV3-2) and TRBJ1-1, with D possibly TRBD1 on 5 matching bases. Trimming pared 3 bases from V and 5 bases from J, leaving 16 bases between. This CDR3 is 15 amino acids long. Germline values: CDR1 LGHDT, CDR2 YNNKEL (reference sequence). For the CDR3, the DNA is TGTGCCAGCAGCCAGGGGAGGGGAAGGGGAACTGAAGCTTTCTTT. Encoded protein: CASSQGRGRGTEAFF.

This clone was counted a single time. The chain carries TRBV2 and TRBJ1-5; a possible D gene is TRBD1 (5 bases). Trimming pared 4 bases from V and 4 bases from J, leaving 14 bases between. The CDR3 consists of 15 residues. Per germline, CDR1 SNHLY and CDR2 FYNNEI. The CDR3 is CASSAGQGPNQPQHF. The CDR3 region has the DNA TGTGCCAGCAGTGCCGGGCAGGGTCCGAATCAGCCCCAGCATTTT.

This chain uses TRBV10-3 with TRBJ1-2; 8 bases match TRBD1. The germline V gene encodes CDR1 ENHRY and CDR2 SYGVKD. The CDR3 covers 17 residues. V trimming: 3 bases; J trimming: 6 bases; junction bases outside the gene matches: 15. Here the CDR3 reads CAISDLGQELSIDGYTF. CDR3 nucleotide sequence: TGTGCCATCAGTGATTTGGGACAGGAGTTATCTATTGATGGCTACACCTTC.

The rearrangement uses TRBV30 and TRBJ2-7, with D hard to call. Germline CDR1 reads GTSNPN; CDR2 reads SVGIG (reference sequence). The CDR3 spans 16 residues. V gave up 4 bases and J gave up 5 bases, with 24 bases separating them. The CDR3 DNA reads as TGTGCCTGGACCCTTCCTCCATCTTCTCGATCTAACGAGCAGTACTTC. This encodes CAWTLPPSSRSNEQYF.

The count of this clone is one. The chain is built from TRBV7-9 and TRBJ1-2; 7 nucleotides line up with TRBD1. The CDR3 covers 13 residues. With V trimmed by 1 base and J by 6 bases, 2 bases remained unmatched. The V gene's germline CDR1 is SEHNR and CDR2 FQNEAQ (reference sequence). The CDR3 nucleotides are TGTGCCAGCAGCTTAGTGACAGGGCATGGCTACACCTTC. The encoded protein is CASSLVTGHGYTF.

This clone was observed a handful of times. The V call is TRBV6-2 or TRBV6-3, the J call TRBJ1-5; weak D call: TRBD1 (5 bases). The CDR3 totals 16 residues. V gave up 4 bases and J gave up 1 base, with 14 bases separating them. The germline CDR1 and CDR2 sequences are MNHEY and SVGEGT. The CDR3 is CASSFGGGRSNQPQHF. The CDR3 DNA is TGTGCCAGCAGTTTTGGGGGGGGGAGAAGCAATCAGCCCCAGCATTTT.

The gene calls are TRBV12-3 or TRBV12-4 and TRBJ1-3; D remains ambiguous. The CDR3 length is 11 residues. V was trimmed by 7 bases and J by 4 bases, leaving 5 bases between them. CDR3 in DNA: TGTGCCAGCAACTGGGGAAACACCATATATTTT. It translates to CASNWGNTIYF.

This chain links TRBV30 with TRBJ1-1; D not resolved. Deletions cut 1 base from V and 4 bases from J, with 4 bases between. The CDR3 is 11 residues long. The germline gives CDR1 GTSNPN, CDR2 SVGIG (reference sequence). The CDR3: CAWSGSTEAFF. The CDR3 DNA follows: TGTGCCTGGAGTGGCAGCACTGAAGCTTTCTTT.

The chain joins TRBV5-4 to TRBJ2-1; possible D gene TRBD2, 6 bases. The CDR3 sequence is 15 residues long. From germline, CDR1 is SGHNT and CDR2 YYREEE (reference sequence). Trimming shortened V by 4 bases and J by 5 bases, and 16 bases separated the two germline ends. CDR3 amino acids: CASSNRRVGNNEQFF. Here the CDR3 DNA reads TGTGCCAGCAGCAACAGGAGGGTCGGGAACAATGAGCAGTTCTTC.

J is TRBJ1-4 and V is TRBV5-5; D is possibly TRBD1 (6 bases). Germline V gene sequence: CDR1 SGHKS, CDR2 YYEKEE (reference sequence). The CDR3 totals 16 residues. V lost 4 bases and J 0 bases, leaving 13 bases between the germline ends. The CDR3 DNA is TGTGCCAGCAGCCCAACAGGGTCTTCAACTAATGAAAAACTGTTTTTT. Translation gives CASSPTGSSTNEKLFF.

The gene calls are TRBV18 and TRBJ1-3, with a possible D match to TRBD1 (6 bases). Trimming removed 2 bases from V and 0 bases from J, with 14 bases in between. CDR3 length: 17 amino acids. Germline CDR1 is KGHSH and CDR2 is LQKENI. The CDR3 DNA sequence: TGTGCCAGCTCACCAAACCCCGACAGGAGCTCTGGAAACACCATATATTTT. This sequence encodes CASSPNPDRSSGNTIYF.

This chain uses TRBV27 with TRBJ2-7; 8 positions match TRBD1. This CDR3 spans 15 amino acids. With 6 bases clipped from V and 3 bases from J, the junction kept 10 bases outside the gene matches. Germline V gives CDR1 MNHEY, CDR2 SMNVEV (reference sequence). CDR3 sequence reads: CASRPTGTGNYEQYF. The CDR3, as DNA: TGTGCCAGCAGACCCACCGGGACAGGTAACTACGAGCAGTACTTC.

The J gene is TRBJ1-1, the V gene TRBV7-9; possibly TRBD1 for D (5 bases). Germline V gene lookup returns CDR1 SEHNR and CDR2 FQNEAQ (reference sequence). This CDR3 has 14 residues. Trimming pared 5 bases from V and 0 bases from J, leaving 10 bases between. The CDR3 region is CASSGGELNTEAFF. In DNA form, the CDR3 reads TGTGCCAGCAGCGGAGGGGAGTTGAACACTGAAGCTTTCTTT.

V is TRBV19 and J is TRBJ2-7; 7 bases fit TRBD1. The CDR3 spans 17 residues. The ends lost 5 bases at V and 3 bases at J; junction bases unmatched: 16. In germline, CDR1 is LNHDA, CDR2 SQIVND (reference sequence). The CDR3 nucleotides read TGTGCCAGTAGTCCCTACCCCCGAACAGGGGCTAGCTACGAGCAGTACTTC. This translates into CASSPYPRTGASYEQYF. Together with reference TRBV19 and TRBJ2-7, the CDR3 gives the full variable domain: DGGITQSPKYLFRKEGQNVTLSCEQNLNHDAMYWYRQDPGQGLRLIYYSQIVNDFQKGDIAEGYSVSREKKESFPLTVTSAQKNPTAFYLCASSPYPRTGASYEQYFGPGTRLTVT.

The chain employs TRBV19 and TRBJ1-5; the D gene is possibly TRBD1 (6 bases). The length of the CDR3 is 16 residues. The V end was cut by 1 base, the J end by 5 bases, with 15 bases between. Germline V gene data show CDR1 as LNHDA and CDR2 as SQIVND (reference sequence). CDR3 sequence (DNA): TGTGCCAGTAGTATAGCCGAACAGGGAATACATCAGCCCCAGCATTTT. Translation gives CASSIAEQGIHQPQHF.

This chain joins TRBV19 and TRBJ2-3; no firm D call. Between the trimmed V and J ends, which lost 4 bases and 4 bases, there was a span of 9 bases. The CDR3 is made up of 13 amino acids. Looked up from germline, CDR1 is LNHDA and CDR2 is SQIVND (reference sequence). The DNA for the CDR3 is TGTGCCAGTAGTACACAGATCCCAGATACGCAGTATTTT. Translating gives CASSTQIPDTQYF. The variable domain in full, completed from reference TRBV19 and TRBJ2-3, reads DGGITQSPKYLFRKEGQNVTLSCEQNLNHDAMYWYRQDPGQGLRLIYYSQIVNDFQKGDIAEGYSVSREKKESFPLTVTSAQKNPTAFYLCASSTQIPDTQYFGPGTRLTVL.

The chain carries TRBV6-5 and TRBJ2-3; D may be TRBD2 (5 bases). Trimming removed 8 bases at V and 3 bases at J, with 15 bases between. Germline CDR1 is MNHEY and CDR2 is SVGAGI. The CDR3 has 14 residues. CDR3 nucleotide sequence: TGTGCCAGCTCTCTAGCACCTACTACAGATACGCAGTATTTT. Protein product: CASSLAPTTDTQYF.

The chain carries TRBV5-1 and TRBJ2-5; perhaps TRBD1 as D (6 bases). CDR3 length: 14 residues. Germline lookup yields CDR1 SGHRS and CDR2 YFSETQ. The V end was cut by 4 bases, the J end by 9 bases, with 19 bases between. CDR3 in DNA: TGCGCCAGCAGCATGGGACACCTCCAAGACGCCCAGTACTTC. Protein: CASSMGHLQDAQYF.

J is TRBJ1-6 and V is TRBV18, with 7 nucleotides matching TRBD1. Germline V lookup: CDR1 KGHSH, CDR2 LQKENI. This CDR3 is 15 amino acids long. Trimming cost V 3 bases and J 6 bases; bases outside gene matches: 5. CDR3 residues: CASSPIGQVNSPLHF. CDR3 sequence (DNA): TGTGCCAGCTCACCCATTGGACAGGTTAATTCACCCCTCCACTTT. The entire variable domain, with the rest obtained from reference TRBV18 and TRBJ1-6, is as follows: NAGVMQNPRHLVRRRGQEARLRCSPMKGHSHVYWYRQLPEEGLKFMVYLQKENIIDESGMPKERFSAEFPKEGPSILRIQQVVRGDSAAYFCASSPIGQVNSPLHFGNGTRLTVT.

This sequence joins TRBV29-1 and TRBJ1-6, with 8 bases that match TRBD1. CDR1 and CDR2 (germline): SQVTM, ANQGSEA. This CDR3 is 13 amino acids long. The V and J ends lost 5 bases and 7 bases, in that order; junction bases with no gene match: 4. The CDR3 sequence is CSVRGQGNSPLHF. DNA for the CDR3: TGCAGCGTTCGCGGACAGGGAAATTCACCCCTCCACTTT.

V gene TRBV11-3 combines with J gene TRBJ2-5; TRBD2 might be the D (5 bases). Trimming stripped 1 base from V and 4 bases from J, with 13 bases between. CDR3 length equals 15 residues. Germline values: CDR1 SGHNT, CDR2 YENEEA. The CDR3 sequence is CASSLGLRESETQYF. CDR3 DNA sequence: TGTGCCAGCAGCTTAGGGTTGAGGGAATCAGAGACCCAGTACTTC.